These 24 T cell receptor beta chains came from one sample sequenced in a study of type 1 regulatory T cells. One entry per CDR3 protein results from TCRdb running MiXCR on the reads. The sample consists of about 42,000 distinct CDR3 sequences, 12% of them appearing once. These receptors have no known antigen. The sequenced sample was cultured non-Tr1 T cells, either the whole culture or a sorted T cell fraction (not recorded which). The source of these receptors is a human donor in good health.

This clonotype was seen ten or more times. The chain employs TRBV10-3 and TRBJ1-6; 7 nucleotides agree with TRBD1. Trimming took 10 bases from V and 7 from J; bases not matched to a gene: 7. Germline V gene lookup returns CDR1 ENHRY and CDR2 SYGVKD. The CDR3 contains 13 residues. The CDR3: CATYRGGNSPLHF. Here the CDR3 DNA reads TGTGCCACTTACAGGGGCGGGAATTCACCCCTCCACTTT.

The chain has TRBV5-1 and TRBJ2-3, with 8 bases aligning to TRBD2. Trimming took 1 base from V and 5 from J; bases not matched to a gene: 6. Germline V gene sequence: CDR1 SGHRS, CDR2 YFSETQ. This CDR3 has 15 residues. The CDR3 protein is CASSLMVAGQDTQYF. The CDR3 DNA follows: TGCGCCAGCAGCTTGATGGTAGCGGGACAAGATACGCAGTATTTT.

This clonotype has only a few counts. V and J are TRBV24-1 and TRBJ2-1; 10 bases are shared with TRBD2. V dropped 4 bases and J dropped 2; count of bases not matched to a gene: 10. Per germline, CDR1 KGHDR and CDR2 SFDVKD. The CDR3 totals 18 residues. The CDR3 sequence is CATSDARTSGRAYNEQFF. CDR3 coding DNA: TGTGCCACCAGTGACGCCAGGACTAGCGGACGGGCCTACAATGAGCAGTTCTTC.

The CDR3 protein is CSAKLIKQGAWTDTQYF. The CDR3 DNA is TGCAGTGCTAAGCTAATCAAACAGGGGGCTTGGACAGATACGCAGTATTTT. The chain joins TRBV20-1 to TRBJ2-3, with 9 nucleotides matching TRBD1. The germline V gene encodes CDR1 DFQATT and CDR2 SNEGSKA (reference sequence). The length of the CDR3 is 17 residues. The V gene end was trimmed by 4 bases and the J gene end by 3 bases; junction bases not matched to a gene: 14.

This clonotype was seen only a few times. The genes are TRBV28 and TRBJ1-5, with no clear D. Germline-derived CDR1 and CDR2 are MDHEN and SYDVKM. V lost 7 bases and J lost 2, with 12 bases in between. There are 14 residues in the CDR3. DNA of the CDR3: TGTGCCAGCAACGACCAGGTTGGCAATCAGCCCCAGCATTTT. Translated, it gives CASNDQVGNQPQHF.

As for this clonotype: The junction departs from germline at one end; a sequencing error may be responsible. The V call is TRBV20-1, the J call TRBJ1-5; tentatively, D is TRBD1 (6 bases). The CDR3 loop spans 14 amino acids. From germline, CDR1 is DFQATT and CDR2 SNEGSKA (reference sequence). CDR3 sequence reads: CCAREGGTHQPQHF. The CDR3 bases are TGCTGTGCTAGAGAGGGGGGAACACATCAGCCCCAGCATTTT.

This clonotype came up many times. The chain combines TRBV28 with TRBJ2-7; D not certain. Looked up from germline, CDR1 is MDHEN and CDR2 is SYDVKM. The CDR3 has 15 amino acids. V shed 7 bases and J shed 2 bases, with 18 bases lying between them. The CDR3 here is CASTSPHLTPYEQYF. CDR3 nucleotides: TGTGCCAGCACCTCGCCGCACCTAACCCCCTACGAGCAGTACTTC.

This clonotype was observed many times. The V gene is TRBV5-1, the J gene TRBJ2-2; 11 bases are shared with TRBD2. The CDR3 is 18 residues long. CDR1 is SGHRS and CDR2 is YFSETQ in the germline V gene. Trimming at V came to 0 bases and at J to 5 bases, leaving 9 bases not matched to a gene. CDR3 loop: CASSLVDSGLAGTGELFF. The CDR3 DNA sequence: TGCGCCAGCAGCTTGGTGGACTCCGGACTAGCGGGTACCGGGGAGCTGTTTTTT.

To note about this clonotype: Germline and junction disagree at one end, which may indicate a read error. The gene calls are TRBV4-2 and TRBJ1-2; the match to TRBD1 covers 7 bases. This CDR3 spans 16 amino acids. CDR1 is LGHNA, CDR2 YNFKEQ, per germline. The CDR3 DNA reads TGTGCCAGCAGCCAAGATTTAGGGGGCGTAGGGTATGACTACACCTTC. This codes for CASSQDLGGVGYDYTF.

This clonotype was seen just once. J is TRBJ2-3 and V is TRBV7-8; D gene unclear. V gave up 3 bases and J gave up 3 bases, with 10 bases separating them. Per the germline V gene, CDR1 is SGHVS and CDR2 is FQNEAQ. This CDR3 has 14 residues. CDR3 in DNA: TGTGCCAGCAGCTTCTTGTCCTTAACAGATACGCAGTATTTT. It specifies CASSFLSLTDTQYF.

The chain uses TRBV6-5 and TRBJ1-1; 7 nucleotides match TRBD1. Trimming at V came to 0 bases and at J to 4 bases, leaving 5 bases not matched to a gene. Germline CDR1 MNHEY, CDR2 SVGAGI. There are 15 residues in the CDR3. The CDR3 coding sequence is TGTGCCAGCAGTTACTCCGGGACAGTTTCCACTGAAGCTTTCTTT. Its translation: CASSYSGTVSTEAFF.

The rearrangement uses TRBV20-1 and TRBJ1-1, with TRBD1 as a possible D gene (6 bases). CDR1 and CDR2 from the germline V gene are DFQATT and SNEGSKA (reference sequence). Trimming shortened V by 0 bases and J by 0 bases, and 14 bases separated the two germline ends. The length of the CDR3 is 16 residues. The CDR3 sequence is CSARDKGHRMNTEAFF. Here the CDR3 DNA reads TGCAGTGCTAGAGATAAGGGACATCGCATGAACACTGAAGCTTTCTTT.

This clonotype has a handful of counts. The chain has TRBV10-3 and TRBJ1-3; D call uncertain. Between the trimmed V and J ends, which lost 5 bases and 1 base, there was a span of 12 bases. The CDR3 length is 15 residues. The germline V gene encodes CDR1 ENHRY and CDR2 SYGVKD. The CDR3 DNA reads TGTGCCATCAGTCAATACGGTAGTTCTGGAAACACCATATATTTT. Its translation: CAISQYGSSGNTIYF.

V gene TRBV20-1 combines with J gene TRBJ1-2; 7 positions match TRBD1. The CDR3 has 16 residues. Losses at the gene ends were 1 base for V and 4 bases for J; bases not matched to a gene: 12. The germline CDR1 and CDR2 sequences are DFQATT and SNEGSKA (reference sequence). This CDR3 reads CSARATAGQTSYGYTF. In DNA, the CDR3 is TGCAGTGCTAGAGCGACCGCGGGACAGACTTCCTATGGCTACACCTTC.

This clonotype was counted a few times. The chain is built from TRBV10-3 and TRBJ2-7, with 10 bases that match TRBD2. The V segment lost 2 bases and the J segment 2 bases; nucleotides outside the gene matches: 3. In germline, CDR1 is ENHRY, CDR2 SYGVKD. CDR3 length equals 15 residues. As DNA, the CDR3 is TGTGCCATCAGTGAGGCGCTAGCGGGGGCCTACGAGCAGTACTTC. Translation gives CAISEALAGAYEQYF.

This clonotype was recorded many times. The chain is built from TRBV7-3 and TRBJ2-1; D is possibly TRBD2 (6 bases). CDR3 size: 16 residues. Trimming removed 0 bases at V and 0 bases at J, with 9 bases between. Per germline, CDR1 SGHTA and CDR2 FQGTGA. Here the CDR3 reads CASSLTGGSSYNEQFF. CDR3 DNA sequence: TGTGCCAGCAGCTTAACTGGGGGGAGCTCCTACAATGAGCAGTTCTTC.

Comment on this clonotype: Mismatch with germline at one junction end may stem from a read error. CDR3 region: CASRRESTEELFF. CDR3 in DNA: TGTGCCAGCAGGCGGGAGAGTACCGAGGAGCTGTTTTTT. This rearrangement joins TRBV7-9 to TRBJ2-2, with TRBD2 identical over 7 bases. Germline-derived CDR1 and CDR2 are SEHNR and FQNEAQ (reference sequence). The length of the CDR3 is 13 residues.

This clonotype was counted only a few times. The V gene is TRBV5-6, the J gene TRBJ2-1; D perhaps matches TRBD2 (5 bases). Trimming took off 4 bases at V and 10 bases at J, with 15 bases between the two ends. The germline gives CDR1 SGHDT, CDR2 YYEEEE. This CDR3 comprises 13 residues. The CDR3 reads CASSRGLPTEQFF. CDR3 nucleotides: TGTGCCAGCAGCCGCGGACTGCCGACAGAGCAGTTCTTC.

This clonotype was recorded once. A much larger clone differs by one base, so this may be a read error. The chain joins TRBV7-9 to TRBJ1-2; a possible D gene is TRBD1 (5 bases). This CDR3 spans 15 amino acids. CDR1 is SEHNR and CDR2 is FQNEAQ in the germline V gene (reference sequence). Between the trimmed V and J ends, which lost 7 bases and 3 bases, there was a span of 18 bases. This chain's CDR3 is CASNSSTGTHYGYTF. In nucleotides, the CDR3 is TGTGCCAGCAACTCATCTACCGGGACGCACTATGGCTACACCTTC.

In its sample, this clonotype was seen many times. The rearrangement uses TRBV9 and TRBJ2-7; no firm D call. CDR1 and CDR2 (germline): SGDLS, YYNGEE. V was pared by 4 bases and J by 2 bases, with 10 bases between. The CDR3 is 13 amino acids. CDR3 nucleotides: TGTGCCAGCAGCCCCGGGCTCACCTACGAGCAGTACTTC. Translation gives CASSPGLTYEQYF.

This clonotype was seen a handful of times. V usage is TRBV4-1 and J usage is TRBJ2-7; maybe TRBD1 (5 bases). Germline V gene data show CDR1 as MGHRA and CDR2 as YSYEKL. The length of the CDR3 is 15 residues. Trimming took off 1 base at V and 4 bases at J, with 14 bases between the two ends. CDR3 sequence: CASSQVLQGKYEQYF. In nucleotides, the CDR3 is TGCGCCAGCAGCCAAGTGTTGCAGGGCAAATACGAGCAGTACTTC.

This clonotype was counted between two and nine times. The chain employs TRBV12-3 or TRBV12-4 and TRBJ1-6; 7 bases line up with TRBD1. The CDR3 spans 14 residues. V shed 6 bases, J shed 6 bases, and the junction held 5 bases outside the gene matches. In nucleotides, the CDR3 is TGTGCCAGCAGCATCTACAGGGGTAATTCACCCCTCCACTTT. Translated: CASSIYRGNSPLHF.

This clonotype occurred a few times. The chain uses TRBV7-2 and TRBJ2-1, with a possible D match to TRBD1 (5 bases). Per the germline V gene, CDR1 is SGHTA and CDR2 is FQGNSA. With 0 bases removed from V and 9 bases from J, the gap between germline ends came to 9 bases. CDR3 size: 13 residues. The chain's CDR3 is CASSLAPQGEQFF. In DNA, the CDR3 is TGTGCCAGCAGCTTAGCACCCCAGGGTGAGCAGTTCTTC.

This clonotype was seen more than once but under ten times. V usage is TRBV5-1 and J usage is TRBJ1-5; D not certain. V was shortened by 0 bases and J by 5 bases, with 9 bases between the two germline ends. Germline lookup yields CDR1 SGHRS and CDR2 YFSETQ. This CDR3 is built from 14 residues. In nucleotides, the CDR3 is TGCGCCAGCAGCTTGGAAGGGCCCCATCAGCCCCAGCATTTT. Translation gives CASSLEGPHQPQHF.